A selection of T cell receptor beta chains follows, all from one sample in a study of neurological immune-mediated disorders. TCRdb fed the 5' RACE reads into MiXCR, producing one record per CDR3 protein. This table has roughly 56,000 distinct CDR3 sequences, about 3.4% appearing once. The sequenced material came from PBMCs. These receptors all stem from a woman aged 55-75 years with multiple sclerosis. Each CDR3 is given with its conserved first and last residue. A D gene is named only where the DNA matches it firmly.

d_gene,v_gene,CDR3aa
TRBD2,TRBV5-1,CASSQSGLAGGTDTQYF
TRBD1,TRBV7-8,CASSFSGQGFHEQYF
-,TRBV20-1,CSARTLGAGNSPLHF
TRBD2,TRBV5-1,CASSLSSGRYEQYF
-,TRBV7-3,CASSSGAYTGELFF
-,TRBV20-1,CSAKPDTLDQPQHF
-,TRBV7-2,CASSLATADTQYF
-,TRBV18,CASSPRGGNEKLFF
TRBD1,TRBV20-1,CSAQRTGAYEQYF
TRBD2,TRBV15,CATSRDVTSGIYEQYF
-,TRBV11-2,CASSLRVQTAGQETQYF
-,TRBV11-1,CASSLRQGPYNEQFF
-,TRBV10-3,CAISQSRDTGELFF
-,TRBV20-1,CSASGRRGGDIDEQFF
-,TRBV20-1,CSAKGLLSYEQYF
TRBD1,TRBV10-3,CAISGQGDEKLFF